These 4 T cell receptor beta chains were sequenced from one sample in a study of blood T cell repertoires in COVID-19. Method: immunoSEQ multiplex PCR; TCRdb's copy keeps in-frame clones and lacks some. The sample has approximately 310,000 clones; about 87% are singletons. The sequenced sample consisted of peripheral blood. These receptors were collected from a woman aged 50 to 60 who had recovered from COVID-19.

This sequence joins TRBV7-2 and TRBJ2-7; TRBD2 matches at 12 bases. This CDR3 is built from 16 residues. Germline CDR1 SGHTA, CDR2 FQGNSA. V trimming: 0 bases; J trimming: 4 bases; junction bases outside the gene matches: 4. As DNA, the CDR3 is TGTGCCAGCAGCTTAGCCTCGACTAGCGGGAGTTACGAGCAGTACTTC. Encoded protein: CASSLASTSGSYEQYF.

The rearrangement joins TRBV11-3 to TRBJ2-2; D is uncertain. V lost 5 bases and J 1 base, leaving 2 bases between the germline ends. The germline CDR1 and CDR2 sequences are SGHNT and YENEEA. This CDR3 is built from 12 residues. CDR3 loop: CASSLNTGELFF. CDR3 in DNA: TGTGCCAGCAGCCTGAACACCGGGGAGCTGTTTTTT. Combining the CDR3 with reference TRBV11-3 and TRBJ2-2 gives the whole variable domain EAGVVQSPRYKIIEKKQPVAFWCNPISGHNTLYWYLQNLGQGPELLIRYENEEAVDDSQLPKDRFSAERLKGVDSTLKIQPAELGDSAVYLCASSLNTGELFFGEGSRLTVL.

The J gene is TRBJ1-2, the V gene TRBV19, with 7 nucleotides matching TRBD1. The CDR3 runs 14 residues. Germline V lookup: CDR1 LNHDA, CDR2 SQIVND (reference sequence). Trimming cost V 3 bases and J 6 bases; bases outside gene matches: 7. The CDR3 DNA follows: TGTGCCAGTAGTATTCACACAGGGGAGGATGGCTACACCTTC. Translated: CASSIHTGEDGYTF.

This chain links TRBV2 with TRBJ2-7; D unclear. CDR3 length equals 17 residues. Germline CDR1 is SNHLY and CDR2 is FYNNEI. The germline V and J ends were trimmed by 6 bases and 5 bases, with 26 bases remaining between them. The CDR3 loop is CASRPDTRLATSNEQYF. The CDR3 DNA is TGTGCCAGCAGACCCGATACACGACTCGCGACCAGTAACGAGCAGTACTTC. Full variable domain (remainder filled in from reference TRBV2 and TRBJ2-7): EPEVTQTPSHQVTQMGQEVILRCVPISNHLYFYWYRQILGQKVEFLVSFYNNEISEKSEIFDDQFSVERPDGSNFTLKIRSTKLEDSAMYFCASRPDTRLATSNEQYFGPGTRLTVT.